The 20 T cell receptor beta chains below come from one sample, sequenced in a study of T cells after posttransplantation cyclophosphamide. The method was immunoSEQ multiplex PCR; TCRdb's version includes in-frame clones alone and lacks a portion of them. The data hold about 16,000 clones, with 85% observed a single time. Control samples came 1 year after myeloablative marrow transplants with methotrexate plus calcineurin inhibitor. The sequencing here drew on PBMCs, taken after allogeneic stem cell transplant with calcineurin inhibitor and methotrexate. The receptors were sampled from a female patient aged 18 to 30 who received an allogeneic stem cell transplant from an unrelated donor, was CMV-positive, and had acute and chronic GVHD. Part of the T cell pool may stem from the graft donor.

This chain uses TRBV15 with TRBJ2-7, with 8 bases lining up with TRBD1. This CDR3 contains 16 residues. Germline CDR1 is LNHNV and CDR2 is YYDKDF (reference sequence). The V segment lost 1 base and the J segment 5 bases; nucleotides outside the gene matches: 10. CDR3 sequence: CATSRGSGGQGNEQYF. The CDR3 bases are TGTGCCACCAGCAGAGGGTCCGGAGGACAGGGCAACGAGCAGTACTTC.

In this sample, this clone turned up once. The chain uses TRBV7-9 and TRBJ2-3; 13 nucleotides align to TRBD2. The CDR3 is 16 amino acids. Germline V gives CDR1 SEHNR, CDR2 FQNEAQ (reference sequence). J lost 4 bases, V lost 2 bases, and 3 bases had no gene match. CDR3 DNA: TGTGCCAGCAGCTTACCGACTAGCGGGAGGCCAGATACGCAGTATTTT. This codes for CASSLPTSGRPDTQYF. Together with reference TRBV7-9 and TRBJ2-3, the CDR3 gives the full variable domain: DTGVSQNPRHKITKRGQNVTFRCDPISEHNRLYWYRQTLGQGPEFLTYFQNEAQLEKSRLLSDRFSAERPKGSFSTLEIQRTEQGDSAMYLCASSLPTSGRPDTQYFGPGTRLTVL.

The genes are TRBV2 and TRBJ2-5; the D gene is possibly TRBD1 (6 bases). CDR1 SNHLY and CDR2 FYNNEI come from the germline V gene. Trimming removed 3 bases at V and 5 bases at J, with 16 bases between. The CDR3 is made up of 15 amino acids. CDR3 nucleotides: TGTGCCAGCAGTGAGGAACAGGGTACGAGGGAGACCCAGTACTTC. Its translation is CASSEEQGTRETQYF.

This chain connects TRBV27 to TRBJ1-1; no clear D. The V gene's germline CDR1 is MNHEY and CDR2 SMNVEV (reference sequence). The CDR3 extends over 15 amino acids. Trimming removed 0 bases from V and 2 bases from J, with 10 bases in between. In DNA form, the CDR3 reads TGTGCCAGCAGTTTATCGCGGAGGGTTAACACTGAAGCTTTCTTT. Protein sequence: CASSLSRRVNTEAFF.

The CDR3 reads CASSFGRVSGANVLTF. CDR3 coding DNA: TGTGCCAGCAGTTTCGGGCGGGTCTCTGGGGCCAACGTCCTGACTTTC. The V and J genes are TRBV28 and TRBJ2-6; weak D call: TRBD2 (5 bases). Trimming stripped 3 bases from V and 0 bases from J, with 9 bases between. The germline gives CDR1 MDHEN, CDR2 SYDVKM. CDR3 size: 16 residues.

The rearrangement links TRBV15 to TRBJ2-7, with TRBD2 matching 9 bases. Losses at the gene ends were 1 base for V and 3 bases for J; bases not matched to a gene: 4. The CDR3 runs 15 residues. Germline CDR1 LNHNV, CDR2 YYDKDF (reference sequence). The CDR3 DNA reads TGTGCCACCAGCAGAGGCGGGAGGGCAAACTACGAGCAGTACTTC. Its protein product is CATSRGGRANYEQYF.

V is TRBV7-9 and J is TRBJ2-1; 10 bases are shared with TRBD2. This CDR3 region has 15 residues. V lost 6 bases and J lost 10; bases outside the gene matches: 12. Germline CDR1 and CDR2: SEHNR and FQNEAQ (reference sequence). In DNA, the CDR3 is TGTGCCAGCAGAATAGGGACTAGCGCCTCGGACGAGCAGTTCTTC. It is translated as CASRIGTSASDEQFF.

J is TRBJ2-6 and V is TRBV25-1; D unclear. The V end was cut by 8 bases, the J end by 0 bases, with 8 bases between. The germline V gene encodes CDR1 MGHDK and CDR2 SYGVNS. There are 14 residues in the CDR3. CDR3 in DNA: TGTGCCAGCTCCACCAGCTCTGGGGCCAACGTCCTGACTTTC. Translating gives CASSTSSGANVLTF.

The chain combines TRBV27 with TRBJ2-5; TRBD2 agrees at 10 bases. There are 13 residues in the CDR3. V lost 6 bases to trimming and J lost 6 bases; unmatched junction nucleotides: 4. Germline V gene sequence: CDR1 MNHEY, CDR2 SMNVEV (reference sequence). DNA of the CDR3: TGTGCCAGCAGGACTAGCGGGTTGCAGACCCAGTACTTC. This gives the protein CASRTSGLQTQYF.

This clone was found once. The chain has TRBV27 and TRBJ2-5; D call uncertain. TRBJ2-7 explains the end of the DNA better; the J call may be wrong. Germline assignment: CDR1 MNHEY and CDR2 SMNVEV (reference sequence). CDR3 length: 14 residues. The CDR3 protein is CASSLFFSPLEQYF. The CDR3, as DNA: TGTGCCAGCAGTTTATTTTTTTCCCCGCTCGAGCAGTACTTC.

This CDR3 is CASSLASSYEQYF. As DNA, the CDR3 is TGTGCCAGCAGCTTAGCGTCGTCCTACGAGCAGTACTTC. The chain uses TRBV7-6 and TRBJ2-7; D is ambiguous. The CDR3 extends over 13 amino acids. Germline V gives CDR1 SGHVS, CDR2 FNYEAQ. V was clipped by 0 bases and J by 1 base, with 4 bases between them.

J is TRBJ1-3 and V is TRBV11-2, with 9 bases matching TRBD1. This CDR3 has 16 amino acids. CDR1 and CDR2 (germline): SGHAT, FQNNGV. J was trimmed by 2 bases and V by 5 bases; bases with no gene match: 7. The CDR3 sequence: CASSMVTGGTGNTIYF. CDR3 in DNA: TGTGCCAGCAGCATGGTGACAGGGGGAACTGGAAACACCATATATTTT.

The V gene is TRBV7-9, the J gene TRBJ1-1; tentatively, D is TRBD1 (5 bases). Germline CDR1 is SEHNR and CDR2 is FQNEAQ (reference sequence). This CDR3 spans 16 amino acids. Trimming shortened V by 4 bases and J by 1 base, and 16 bases separated the two germline ends. CDR3 nucleotides: TGTGCCAGCAGCTCGGGACCGGGGGAGGAGAACACTGAAGCTTTCTTT. This sequence encodes CASSSGPGEENTEAFF. Based on the CDR3 plus reference TRBV7-9 and TRBJ1-1, the full variable domain is DTGVSQNPRHKITKRGQNVTFRCDPISEHNRLYWYRQTLGQGPEFLTYFQNEAQLEKSRLLSDRFSAERPKGSFSTLEIQRTEQGDSAMYLCASSSGPGEENTEAFFGQGTRLTVV.

The chain is built from TRBV15 and TRBJ2-5; D is ambiguous. The DNA matches TRBJ2-7 better at its end, which makes the J call doubtful. Per the germline V gene, CDR1 is LNHNV and CDR2 is YYDKDF (reference sequence). This CDR3 is built from 12 residues. As DNA, the CDR3 is TGTGCCACCAGCAGAGGCACCTACGAGCAGTACTTC. This codes for CATSRGTYEQYF.

Judged by abundance, this clone is medium-sized (0.01 to 0.1%). This chain joins TRBV28 and TRBJ1-2, with TRBD1 as a possible D gene (6 bases). The CDR3 is made up of 16 amino acids. Trimming pared 8 bases from V and 0 bases from J, leaving 19 bases between. The germline V gene has CDR1 MDHEN and CDR2 SYDVKM. The DNA of the CDR3 is TGTGCCAGCGACGGACAGAGCAAAACTTCTAACTATGGCTACACCTTC. Translation: CASDGQSKTSNYGYTF.

The chain uses TRBV6-1 and TRBJ1-5, with D uncertain. Germline CDR1 and CDR2: MNHNS and SASEGT. The CDR3 is made up of 13 amino acids. V shed 0 bases and J shed 7 bases, with 7 bases lying between them. CDR3 bases: TGTGCCAGCAGTGAAGCGCCCGGGCAGCCCCAGCATTTT. The encoded protein is CASSEAPGQPQHF.

This clone was counted only a few times. The rearrangement joins TRBV10-1 to TRBJ1-1; D not certain. Trimming shortened V by 6 bases and J by 6 bases, and 17 bases separated the two germline ends. Germline V lookup: CDR1 WNHNN, CDR2 SYGVQD (reference sequence). The CDR3 is 14 amino acids. As DNA, the CDR3 is TGCGCCAGCAGCCCTCTAGGCCGGCGGGCTGAAGCTTTCTTT. Its translation is CASSPLGRRAEAFF.

This chain uses TRBV20-1 with TRBJ1-2, with D uncertain. Trimming shortened V by 3 bases and J by 8 bases, and 10 bases separated the two germline ends. Looked up from germline, CDR1 is DFQATT and CDR2 is SNEGSKA (reference sequence). The CDR3 runs to 11 residues. As DNA, the CDR3 is TGCAGTGCTAGTGCGGGGAACGGCTACACCTTC. Protein: CSASAGNGYTF.

A single count supports this clone. The chain recombines TRBV4-2 with TRBJ1-5; maybe TRBD1 (5 bases). The V end was cut by 4 bases, the J end by 1 base, with 14 bases between. Per the germline V gene, CDR1 is LGHNA and CDR2 is YNFKEQ. The CDR3 loop spans 16 amino acids. Written as DNA, the CDR3 is TGTGCCAGCAGCCGAGTACAGGTATCCAGCAATCAGCCCCAGCATTTT. It specifies CASSRVQVSSNQPQHF.

V usage is TRBV6-5 and J usage is TRBJ1-3, with D tentatively TRBD1 (5 bases). Germline CDR1 and CDR2: MNHEY and SVGAGI. V was cut by 6 bases and J by 1 base, with 13 bases left in between. The CDR3 is 15 residues long. Here the CDR3 DNA reads TGTGCCAGCAGCTCCAGGGCCCGATCTGGAAACACCATATATTTT. Its protein product is CASSSRARSGNTIYF.